The 27 T cell receptor beta chains below all came from one sample that was sequenced in a study of control samples from healthy donors and cancer patients. Generated by immunoSEQ multiplex PCR, the TCRdb table keeps only in-frame clones and is missing some. The sample carries about 140,000 clones, roughly 94% recorded once. Sequencing was done on a sample of blood. Source of these receptors: a middle-aged man in good health.

The V and J genes are TRBV6-2 or TRBV6-3 and TRBJ2-1, with no clear D. This CDR3 is built from 14 residues. Per germline, CDR1 MNHEY and CDR2 SVGEGT. V dropped 0 bases and J dropped 8 bases, with 11 bases sitting between them. Here the CDR3 reads CASSYSWVVDEQFF. DNA of the CDR3: TGTGCCAGCAGTTACTCCTGGGTGGTCGATGAGCAGTTCTTC.

The chain links TRBV9 to TRBJ2-1; D possibly uses TRBD1 or TRBD2 (5 bases each). V was shortened by 1 base and J by 4 bases, with 12 bases between the two germline ends. CDR1 is SGDLS, CDR2 YYNGEE, per germline. CDR3 length: 15 residues. CDR3 protein: CASSVRGDRYNEQFF. The DNA for the CDR3 is TGTGCCAGCAGCGTAAGAGGGGACCGGTACAATGAGCAGTTCTTC.

This chain joins TRBV2 and TRBJ2-7, with D perhaps TRBD1 (6 bases). Germline V gene lookup returns CDR1 SNHLY and CDR2 FYNNEI. The CDR3 covers 13 residues. The V gene lost 6 bases and the J gene lost 3 bases, with 12 bases spanning the gap. The CDR3 coding sequence is TGTGCCAGCAGGGCCGACAGGAGCTACGAGCAGTACTTC. Protein sequence: CASRADRSYEQYF. Looking up the rest from reference TRBV2 and TRBJ2-7 gives the full variable domain: EPEVTQTPSHQVTQMGQEVILRCVPISNHLYFYWYRQILGQKVEFLVSFYNNEISEKSEIFDDQFSVERPDGSNFTLKIRSTKLEDSAMYFCASRADRSYEQYFGPGTRLTVT.

This rearrangement joins TRBV27 to TRBJ2-5; 11 bases match TRBD2. Germline loops: CDR1 MNHEY, CDR2 SMNVEV (reference sequence). The CDR3 sequence is 17 residues long. V lost 3 bases to trimming and J lost 2 bases; unmatched junction nucleotides: 8. DNA for the CDR3: TGTGCCAGCAGTTTCTCCGGGACTAGCGGCCATCAAGAGACCCAGTACTTC. The encoded protein is CASSFSGTSGHQETQYF.

This chain links TRBV5-5 with TRBJ2-5; D is unresolved. CDR1 SGHKS and CDR2 YYEKEE come from the germline V gene (reference sequence). V shed 4 bases and J shed 4 bases, with 20 bases lying between them. CDR3 length equals 16 residues. CDR3 in amino acids: CASSAPELTTGETQYF. The CDR3 region has the DNA TGTGCCAGCAGCGCACCGGAACTGACAACGGGAGAGACCCAGTACTTC.

The chain links TRBV10-3 to TRBJ2-1; 14 bases match TRBD2. CDR1 is ENHRY, CDR2 SYGVKD, per germline. CDR3 length: 15 amino acids. After removal of 6 bases from V and 8 bases from J, the junction contained 6 bases not matched to a gene. DNA of the CDR3: TGTGCCATCAGGGGGACTAGCGGGAGTGGGGATGAGCAGTTCTTC. Translation gives CAIRGTSGSGDEQFF.

This clone was found once. The CDR3: CASSLPPGQGSDEQFF. The CDR3 nucleotides are TGTGCCAGCAGCCTGCCACCGGGACAGGGTTCCGATGAGCAGTTCTTC. The chain links TRBV5-6 to TRBJ2-1; TRBD1 matches 9 bases. Germline V gives CDR1 SGHDT, CDR2 YYEEEE. The CDR3 contains 16 residues. The V segment lost 4 bases and the J segment 8 bases; nucleotides outside the gene matches: 13.

The chain is built from TRBV5-1 and TRBJ2-1, with TRBD2 identical over 11 bases. This CDR3 comprises 14 residues. The J segment lost 5 bases and the V segment lost 7 bases, leaving 5 bases of the junction unmatched. Per the germline V gene, CDR1 is SGHRS and CDR2 is YFSETQ. Here the CDR3 DNA reads TGCGCCAGCGCCACTAGCGGGAGAGACAATGAGCAGTTCTTC. Protein sequence: CASATSGRDNEQFF. The variable domain in full, with the rest retrieved from reference TRBV5-1 and TRBJ2-1, is KAGVTQTPRYLIKTRGQQVTLSCSPISGHRSVSWYQQTPGQGLQFLFEYFSETQRNKGNFPGRFSGRQFSNSRSEMNVSTLELGDSALYLCASATSGRDNEQFFGPGTRLTVL.

This CDR3 reads CASSPRQGREAKNIQYF. The CDR3 region has the DNA TGTGCCAGCAGTCCGCGACAGGGGAGGGAGGCCAAAAACATTCAGTACTTC. This chain joins TRBV28 and TRBJ2-4, with D possibly TRBD1 on 8 matching bases. The V gene lost 5 bases and the J gene lost 1 base, with 18 bases spanning the gap. CDR3 length equals 17 residues. The germline CDR1 and CDR2 sequences are MDHEN and SYDVKM.

This chain joins TRBV4-3 and TRBJ2-1, with TRBD2 matching over 14 bases. The germline V gene encodes CDR1 LGHNA and CDR2 YSLEER. V was clipped by 0 bases and J by 8 bases; unmatched bases: 9. This CDR3 is built from 18 residues. The CDR3 bases are TGCGCCAGCAGCCAAGATCTAGGGACTAGCGGGGGTTTGGATGAGCAGTTCTTC. Translating gives CASSQDLGTSGGLDEQFF.

The chain links TRBV7-6 to TRBJ2-5, with TRBD2 matching 7 bases. Germline CDR1 and CDR2: SGHVS and FNYEAQ. The CDR3 totals 15 residues. J was trimmed by 5 bases and V by 1 base; bases with no gene match: 7. The CDR3 DNA reads TGTGCCAGCAGCTTAGAAACTAGCGTTGGGGAGACCCAGTACTTC. Encoded protein: CASSLETSVGETQYF.

The chain recombines TRBV28 with TRBJ2-7; 7 bases are a match to TRBD2. Germline CDR1 is MDHEN and CDR2 is SYDVKM. The CDR3 runs to 16 residues. J was trimmed by 4 bases and V by 6 bases; bases with no gene match: 15. In DNA form, the CDR3 reads TGTGCCAGCAGGATAAGCAGCTGGGGACTATCATACGAGCAGTACTTC. Its protein product is CASRISSWGLSYEQYF.

The V and J genes are TRBV29-1 and TRBJ2-7; TRBD2 matches 7 bases. The germline V gene has CDR1 SQVTM and CDR2 ANQGSEA. This CDR3 region has 14 residues. V was pared by 1 base and J by 3 bases, with 6 bases of the junction left unmatched. The CDR3 sequence is CSVEGQRGYYEQYF. The DNA for the CDR3 is TGCAGCGTTGAAGGTCAGCGGGGTTACTACGAGCAGTACTTC.

J is TRBJ2-7 and V is TRBV11-2; tentatively, D is TRBD1 (6 bases). The germline gives CDR1 SGHAT, CDR2 FQNNGV. The CDR3 has 13 amino acids. V was pared by 5 bases and J by 1 base, with 9 bases between. CDR3 sequence: CASSRGHSYEQYF. CDR3 sequence (DNA): TGTGCCAGCAGCCGGGGACATTCCTACGAGCAGTACTTC.

The chain combines TRBV18 with TRBJ1-1, with D uncertain. CDR1 and CDR2 (germline): KGHSH, LQKENI. This CDR3 has 16 residues. V was pared by 0 bases and J by 4 bases, with 15 bases between. In DNA, the CDR3 is TGTGCCAGCTCACCACCGTTATCAAGGGTGACCACTGAAGCTTTCTTT. Its translation: CASSPPLSRVTTEAFF.

This clone was detected only a few times. This chain links TRBV5-6 with TRBJ1-5; D is unresolved. Germline assignment: CDR1 SGHDT and CDR2 YYEEEE. Trimming removed 0 bases at V and 3 bases at J, with 7 bases between. The CDR3 is 14 amino acids. CDR3 in DNA: TGTGCCAGCAGCTTGGGCATGATCAATCAGCCCCAGCATTTT. The encoded protein is CASSLGMINQPQHF.

The V gene is TRBV11-3, the J gene TRBJ2-2; 9 positions match TRBD2. Germline CDR1 reads SGHNT; CDR2 reads YENEEA. The length of the CDR3 is 14 residues. The V and J ends lost 5 bases and 8 bases, in that order; junction bases with no gene match: 6. The CDR3 sequence: CASSPGTSPGELFF. The CDR3 coding sequence is TGTGCCAGCAGCCCCGGGACTAGCCCAGGGGAGCTGTTTTTT.

This clone appeared a single time. The V call is TRBV29-1, the J call TRBJ1-2; D is unresolved. This CDR3 comprises 14 residues. Germline loops: CDR1 SQVTM, CDR2 ANQGSEA. The V gene lost 7 bases and the J gene lost 4 bases, with 19 bases spanning the gap. The CDR3 reads CSAPTGSSTYGYTF. The CDR3 DNA reads as TGCAGCGCCCCTACTGGCAGCAGCACCTATGGCTACACCTTC.

The chain employs TRBV6-5 and TRBJ1-5, with unresolved D. The CDR3 is 15 residues long. CDR1 and CDR2 from the germline V gene are MNHEY and SVGAGI. Trimming stripped 2 bases from V and 5 bases from J, with 13 bases between. CDR3 DNA sequence: TGTGCCAGCAGTTACAGGGCGGGAACTGATCAGCCCCAGCATTTT. Translation gives CASSYRAGTDQPQHF.

V gene TRBV6-5 combines with J gene TRBJ2-3, with 8 bases aligning to TRBD1. Unmatched junction bases numbered 7, after V lost 5 bases and J lost 3 bases. The CDR3 contains 15 residues. Germline V gives CDR1 MNHEY, CDR2 SVGAGI. The CDR3 here is CASSLGQGLTDTQYF. In DNA, the CDR3 is TGTGCCAGCAGTCTCGGACAGGGCCTTACAGATACGCAGTATTTT.

The V gene is TRBV27, the J gene TRBJ2-5; D possibly corresponds to TRBD1 (6 bases). There are 12 residues in the CDR3. Germline V gives CDR1 MNHEY, CDR2 SMNVEV (reference sequence). The V and J ends lost 3 bases and 14 bases respectively, with 16 bases between them. In nucleotides, the CDR3 is TGTGCCAGCAGTTTCCCGGGACATCCCGAATACTTC. This encodes CASSFPGHPEYF.

Only one count was recorded for this clone. CDR3 DNA: TGTGCCAGCAGCGCTTCCGGGATCTACTACGAGCAGTACTTC. It specifies CASSASGIYYEQYF. This chain links TRBV7-8 with TRBJ2-7; possible D gene TRBD2, 5 bases. Between the trimmed V and J ends, which lost 5 bases and 3 bases, there was a span of 14 bases. This CDR3 spans 14 amino acids. Germline V lookup: CDR1 SGHVS, CDR2 FQNEAQ.

Note on this clone: Different DNA sequences within this sample yield the same CDR3. CDR3 sequence: CASSETGTSGNEQYF. CDR3 sequence (DNA): TGTGCCAGCAGCGAAACCGGGACTAGTGGGAACGAGCAGTACTTC. The V gene is TRBV4-2, the J gene TRBJ2-7; the match to TRBD2 covers 8 bases. V dropped 5 bases and J dropped 5; count of bases not matched to a gene: 11. In germline, CDR1 is LGHNA, CDR2 YNFKEQ. CDR3 length: 15 residues.

The table lists this clone with a count of one. J is TRBJ2-1 and V is TRBV7-8; 13 bases are a match to TRBD2. V shed 4 bases, J shed 9 bases, and the junction held 9 bases outside the gene matches. Per germline, CDR1 SGHVS and CDR2 FQNEAQ. The CDR3 has 16 amino acids. CDR3 bases: TGTGCCAGCAGCTCAACCACCAGACTAGCGGGAGGTGAGCAGTTCTTC. Its protein is CASSSTTRLAGGEQFF.

The V gene is TRBV15, the J gene TRBJ2-7; 7 bases fit TRBD2. This CDR3 spans 14 amino acids. CDR1 is LNHNV, CDR2 YYDKDF, per germline (reference sequence). V was clipped by 5 bases and J by 2 bases; unmatched bases: 6. As DNA, the CDR3 is TGTGCCACCAGCCGCCGGGACTACCCCTACGAGCAGTACTTC. Its translation: CATSRRDYPYEQYF.

CDR3 residues: CASSPKRSTGELFF. The CDR3 DNA reads TGTGCCAGCAGCCCTAAGAGGTCCACCGGGGAGCTGTTTTTT. The chain links TRBV6-4 to TRBJ2-2; unclear D gene. Germline assignment: CDR1 MRHNA and CDR2 SNTAGT. The CDR3 has 14 amino acids. V lost 6 bases and J 4 bases, leaving 12 bases between the germline ends.

The chain combines TRBV6-1 with TRBJ2-5, with 8 bases fitting TRBD1. Germline V gives CDR1 MNHNS, CDR2 SASEGT. The CDR3 is made up of 16 amino acids. V shed 3 bases, J shed 2 bases, and the junction held 8 bases outside the gene matches. CDR3 residues: CASSDAGTGPQETQYF. For the CDR3, the DNA is TGTGCCAGCAGTGACGCCGGGACAGGACCACAAGAGACCCAGTACTTC.